A selection of T cell receptor beta chains follows, all from one sample in a study of CD8 T cells in ankylosing spondylitis. TCRdb called the 5' RACE reads again in MiXCR, with one record for every CDR3 protein. The repertoire includes some 800,000 distinct CDR3 sequences, roughly 12% of them detected once, and approximately 0.5% sits in the top ten. Sequencing input: blood, either unsorted or a sorted T cell fraction (not recorded which). Receptor source: a male donor with ankylosing spondylitis. The CDR3 runs from the conserved cysteine through the conserved F or W. The order of the fields is D gene, V gene, clone size, J gene, CDR3 protein, CDR3 DNA. D genes are given only for firm matches. Some rows mark clone size as missing; the rest say once, few, many or name a class of expanded clone.

NA	TRBV20-1	few	TRBJ1-1	CSARSGMGTEAFF	TGCAGTGCAAGATCCGGGATGGGCACTGAAGCTTTCTTT
NA	TRBV29-1	NA	TRBJ1-1	CSVRTGTANTEAFF	TGCAGCGTTAGAACCGGGACGGCGAACACTGAAGCTTTCTTT
TRBD1	TRBV5-1	NA	TRBJ2-7	CASSQKWMDRHYYEQYF	TGCGCCAGCAGCCAGAAATGGATGGACAGGCATTACTACGAGCAGTACTTC
NA	TRBV5-6	few	TRBJ1-2	CASSLGALEGYGYTF	TGTGCCAGCAGCTTGGGCGCCCTCGAGGGCTATGGCTACACCTTC
NA	TRBV12-3/TRBV12-4	NA	TRBJ2-7	CASSRLLQGGEQYF	TGTGCCAGCAGCCGCTTATTACAGGGAGGCGAGCAGTACTTC
NA	TRBV5-1	few	TRBJ2-3	CASSLAGSRTDTQYF	TGCGCCAGCAGCTTGGCGGGGAGTCGCACAGATACGCAGTATTTT
NA	TRBV24-1	many	TRBJ1-1	CATRAGQNTEAFF	TGTGCCACCAGAGCAGGGCAGAACACTGAAGCTTTCTTT
TRBD2	TRBV29-1	few	TRBJ2-7	CSVDGGERDEQYF	TGCAGCGTTGATGGGGGGGAAAGGGACGAGCAGTACTTC
NA	TRBV5-1	few	TRBJ1-1	CASSLAGLGNTEAFF	TGCGCCAGCAGCTTGGCCGGGTTGGGGAACACTGAAGCTTTCTTT
NA	TRBV11-2	NA	TRBJ2-1	CASSLDLGEYNEQFF	TGTGCCAGCAGCTTAGATCTAGGAGAGTACAATGAGCAGTTCTTC
NA	TRBV6-1	NA	TRBJ2-5	CASSEVVETQYF	TGTGCCAGCAGTGAAGTTGTCGAGACCCAGTACTTC
TRBD1	TRBV7-3	few	TRBJ2-3	CASSKDRASDTQYF	TGTGCCAGCAGCAAGGACAGGGCCTCAGATACGCAGTATTTT
TRBD1	TRBV7-2	many	TRBJ1-5	CASSLVGTGEHQPQHF	TGTGCCAGCAGCTTAGTGGGGACAGGGGAGCATCAGCCCCAGCATTTT